The present T cell receptor beta chain was sequenced within a study of T cell responses to AZD1222 COVID-19 vaccine. Study-level information: It was second doses at about 4 or about 12 weeks that were pooled.

Findings and caveats of the study: White British donors predominated, females outnumbered males, and clonal diversity was possibly underestimated. Repertoire samples came only from after the peak T cell response. Only a handful of individuals given AZD1222 were seropositive at baseline.

Clones were sequenced by immunoSEQ multiplex PCR, and TCRdb holds only the in-frame ones, with some missing. The sample lists about 120,000 clones; approximately 84% were seen once. In the case of this clone: Antigen: not known.

Trimming cost V 3 bases and J 8 bases, with 11 bases left between them. Germline CDR1 and CDR2: SGHTA and FQGNSA. This CDR3 has 13 amino acids. This clonotype was sampled from an adult in good health. V usage is TRBV7-2 and J usage is TRBJ2-1; possibly TRBD2 for D (5 bases). The sample consisted of peripheral blood, taken on day 0 of AZD1222 vaccination. The DNA for the CDR3 is TGTGCCAGCAGCTTCCCCCCACTAGATGAGCAGTTCTTC. It codes for CASSFPPLDEQFF.